This TCR beta chain was found in a study of early T cells in non-severe SARS-CoV-2 infection. At the level of the study: Bulk RNA isolated from unsorted whole blood underwent sequencing; chains were not paired. Study results and caveats: Anti-spike CD8 responses were favored in VDJdb matching, and private and CD4 specificities were missed.

Unique molecular identifier tags were affixed to discrete cDNA molecules. MiXCR was run by TCRdb on the 5' RACE reads, yielding one entry per CDR3 protein. The table shows about 57,000 distinct CDR3 sequences, with about an eighth occurring only once. There are many counts of this clonotype. No antigen is known for it. Trimming left V 0 bases short and J 2 bases short, with 8 bases between. Germline lookup yields CDR1 LGHNA and CDR2 YSLEER. The CDR3 totals 15 residues. Material for sequencing was whole blood. V gene TRBV4-3 combines with J gene TRBJ1-5; D uncertain. The source is an adult who was a healthcare worker with PCR-confirmed SARS-CoV-2 infection or an uninfected control (not recorded which). This chain's CDR3 is CASSQDRVGNQPQHF. CDR3 bases: TGCGCCAGCAGCCAAGATAGGGTTGGCAATCAGCCCCAGCATTTT.